This T cell receptor beta chain was profiled in a study of T cell repertoires in aging, cancer and after chemotherapy. Across the whole study: Chronic lymphocytic leukemia patients on fludarabine- or bendamustine-based regimens gave paired samples before and after chemotherapy.

This clonotype has just a few counts. A mixed TRB-A/B primer pool amplified rearranged TRB by multiplex touch-down PCR. In TCRdb, the multiplex PCR reads were re-called with MiXCR into one record per CDR3 protein. The table records under 5,500 distinct CDR3 sequences, approximately 33% of them present only once. The CDR3 length is 13 residues. V was pared by 6 bases and J by 7 bases, with 10 bases between. Germline V gene lookup returns CDR1 MNHNS and CDR2 SASEGT. The template was genomic DNA from peripheral blood, not RNA. The chain joins TRBV6-1 to TRBJ1-6; no reliable D call. The material sequenced was blood. This TCR was recovered from a human donor with a blood cancer. This chain's CDR3 is CASRSGGNSPLHF. CDR3 nucleotide sequence: TGTGCCAGCAGAAGCGGAGGGAATTCACCCCTCCACTTT.